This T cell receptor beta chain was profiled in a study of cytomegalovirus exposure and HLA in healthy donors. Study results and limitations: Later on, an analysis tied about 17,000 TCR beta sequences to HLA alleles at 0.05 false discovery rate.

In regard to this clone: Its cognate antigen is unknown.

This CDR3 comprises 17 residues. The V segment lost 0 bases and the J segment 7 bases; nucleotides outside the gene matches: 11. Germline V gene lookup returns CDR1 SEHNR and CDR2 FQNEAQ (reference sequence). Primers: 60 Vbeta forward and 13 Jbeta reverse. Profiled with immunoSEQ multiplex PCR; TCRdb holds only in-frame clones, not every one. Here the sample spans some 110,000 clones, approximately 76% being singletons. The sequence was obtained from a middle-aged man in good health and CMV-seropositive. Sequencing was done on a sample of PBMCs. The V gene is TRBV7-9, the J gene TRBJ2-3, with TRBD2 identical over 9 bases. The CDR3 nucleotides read TGTGCCAGCAGCTTAGCCTCTAGCGGGATCCTTATGAATACGCAGTATTTT. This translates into CASSLASSGILMNTQYF.